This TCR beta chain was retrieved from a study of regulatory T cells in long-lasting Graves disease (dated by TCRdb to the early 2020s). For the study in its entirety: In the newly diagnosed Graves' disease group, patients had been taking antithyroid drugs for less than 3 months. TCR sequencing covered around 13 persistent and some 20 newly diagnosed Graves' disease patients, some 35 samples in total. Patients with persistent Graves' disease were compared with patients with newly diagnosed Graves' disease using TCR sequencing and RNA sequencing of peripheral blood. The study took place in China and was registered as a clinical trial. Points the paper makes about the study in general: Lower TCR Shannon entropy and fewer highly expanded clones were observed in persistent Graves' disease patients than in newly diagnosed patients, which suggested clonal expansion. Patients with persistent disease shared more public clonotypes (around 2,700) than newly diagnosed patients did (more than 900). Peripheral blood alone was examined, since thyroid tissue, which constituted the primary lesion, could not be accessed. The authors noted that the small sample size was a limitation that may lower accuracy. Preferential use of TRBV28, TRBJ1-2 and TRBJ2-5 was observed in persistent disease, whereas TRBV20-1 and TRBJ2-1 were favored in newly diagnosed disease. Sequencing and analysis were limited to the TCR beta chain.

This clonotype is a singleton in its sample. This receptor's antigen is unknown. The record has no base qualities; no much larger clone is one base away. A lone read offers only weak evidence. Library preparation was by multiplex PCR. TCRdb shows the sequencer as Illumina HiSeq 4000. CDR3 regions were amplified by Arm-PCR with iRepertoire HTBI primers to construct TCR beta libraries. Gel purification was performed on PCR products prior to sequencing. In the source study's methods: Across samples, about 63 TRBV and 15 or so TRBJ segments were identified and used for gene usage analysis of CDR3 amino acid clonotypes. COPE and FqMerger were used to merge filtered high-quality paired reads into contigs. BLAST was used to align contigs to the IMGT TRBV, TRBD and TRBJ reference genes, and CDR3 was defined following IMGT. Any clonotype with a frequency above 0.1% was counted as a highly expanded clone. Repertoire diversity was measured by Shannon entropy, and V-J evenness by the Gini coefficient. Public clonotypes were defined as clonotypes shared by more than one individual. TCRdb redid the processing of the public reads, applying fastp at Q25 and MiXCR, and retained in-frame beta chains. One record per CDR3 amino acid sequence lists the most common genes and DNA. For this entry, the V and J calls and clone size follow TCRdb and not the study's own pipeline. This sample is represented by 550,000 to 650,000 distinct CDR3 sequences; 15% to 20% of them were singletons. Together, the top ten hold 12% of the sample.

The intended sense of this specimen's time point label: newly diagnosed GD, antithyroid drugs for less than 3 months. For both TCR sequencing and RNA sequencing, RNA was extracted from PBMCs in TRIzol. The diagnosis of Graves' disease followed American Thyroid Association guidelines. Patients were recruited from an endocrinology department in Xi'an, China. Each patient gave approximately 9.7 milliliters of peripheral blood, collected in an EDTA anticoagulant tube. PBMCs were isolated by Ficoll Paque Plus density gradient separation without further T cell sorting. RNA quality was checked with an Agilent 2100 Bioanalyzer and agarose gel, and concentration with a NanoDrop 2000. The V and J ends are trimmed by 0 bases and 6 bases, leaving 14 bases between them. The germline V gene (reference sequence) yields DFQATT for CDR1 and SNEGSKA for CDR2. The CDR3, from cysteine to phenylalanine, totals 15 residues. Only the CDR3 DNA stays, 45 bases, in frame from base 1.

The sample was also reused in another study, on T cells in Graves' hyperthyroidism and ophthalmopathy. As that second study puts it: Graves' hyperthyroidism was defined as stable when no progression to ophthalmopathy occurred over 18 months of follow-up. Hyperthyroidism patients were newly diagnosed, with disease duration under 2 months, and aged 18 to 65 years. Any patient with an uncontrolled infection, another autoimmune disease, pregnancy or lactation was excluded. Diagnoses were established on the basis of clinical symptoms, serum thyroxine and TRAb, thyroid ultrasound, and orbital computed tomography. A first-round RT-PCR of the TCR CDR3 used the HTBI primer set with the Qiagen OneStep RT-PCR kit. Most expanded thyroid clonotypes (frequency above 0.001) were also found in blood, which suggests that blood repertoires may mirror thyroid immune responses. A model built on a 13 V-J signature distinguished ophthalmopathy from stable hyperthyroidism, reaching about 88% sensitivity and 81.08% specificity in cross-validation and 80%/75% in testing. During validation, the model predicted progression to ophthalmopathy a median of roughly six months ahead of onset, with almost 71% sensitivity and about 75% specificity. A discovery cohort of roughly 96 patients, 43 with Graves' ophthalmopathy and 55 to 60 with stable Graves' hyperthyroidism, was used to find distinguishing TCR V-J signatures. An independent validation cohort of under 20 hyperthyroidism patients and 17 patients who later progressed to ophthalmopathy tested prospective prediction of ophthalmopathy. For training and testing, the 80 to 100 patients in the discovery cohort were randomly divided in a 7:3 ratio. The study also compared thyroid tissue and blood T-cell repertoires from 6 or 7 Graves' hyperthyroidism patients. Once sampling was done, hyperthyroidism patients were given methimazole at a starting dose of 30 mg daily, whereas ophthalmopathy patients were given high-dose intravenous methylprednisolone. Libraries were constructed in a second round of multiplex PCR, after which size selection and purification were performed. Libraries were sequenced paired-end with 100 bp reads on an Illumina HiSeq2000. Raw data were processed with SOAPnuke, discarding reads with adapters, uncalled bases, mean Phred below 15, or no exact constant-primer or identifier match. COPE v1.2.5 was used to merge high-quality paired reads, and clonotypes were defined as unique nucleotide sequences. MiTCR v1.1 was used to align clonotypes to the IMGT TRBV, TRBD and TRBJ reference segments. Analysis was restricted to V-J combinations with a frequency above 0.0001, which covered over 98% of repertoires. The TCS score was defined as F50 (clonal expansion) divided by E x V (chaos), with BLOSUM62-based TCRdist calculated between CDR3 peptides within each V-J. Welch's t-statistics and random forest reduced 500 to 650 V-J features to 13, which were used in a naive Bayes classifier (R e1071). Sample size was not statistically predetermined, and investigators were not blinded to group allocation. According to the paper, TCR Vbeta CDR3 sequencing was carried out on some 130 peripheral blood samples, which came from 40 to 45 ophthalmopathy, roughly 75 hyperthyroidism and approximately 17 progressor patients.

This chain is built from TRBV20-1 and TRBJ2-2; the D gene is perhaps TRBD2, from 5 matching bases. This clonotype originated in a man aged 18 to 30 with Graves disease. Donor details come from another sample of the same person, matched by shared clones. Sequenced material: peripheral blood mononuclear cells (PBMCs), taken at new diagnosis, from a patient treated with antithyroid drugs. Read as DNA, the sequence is TGCAGTGCTAGAGAAACTACGGCTAGCTCCGGGGAGCTGTTTTTT. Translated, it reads CSARETTASSGELFF.